The count of the clone carrying this TCR beta chain is one. The data were obtained in a study of blood T cell repertoires in COVID-19. Overall study context: Whether acute or convalescent, the COVID-19 samples came from the United States, Italy and Spain. T cells, B-cell-depleted T cells, or PBMCs provided the cDNA or gDNA that served as material.

Profiling relied on immunoSEQ multiplex PCR, and the TCRdb table lists in-frame clones only, not all of them. This table has hundreds of thousands of clones, around nine tenths appearing once. Each participant's cohort was designated according to participant-reported clinical history. Donors in Cohort 3 counted as recovered after two negative PCRs, clearance, or symptom resolution. With 1 base clipped from V and 0 bases from J, the junction kept 5 bases outside the gene matches. CDR1 is LGHNA and CDR2 is YSLEER in the germline V gene. The CDR3 covers 16 residues. Sequencing was done on a sample of PBMCs or T cells enriched from blood (not recorded which). The V call is TRBV4-3, the J call TRBJ2-7, with TRBD2 identical over 8 bases. This TCR came from a woman aged 50 to 65 who had recovered from COVID-19. CDR3 bases: TGCGCCAGCAGCCAAGGGTCGGGAGGGGACTCCTACGAGCAGTACTTC. Translating gives CASSQGSGGDSYEQYF.